This TCR beta chain is from a study of cytomegalovirus exposure and HLA in healthy donors. The CDR3 covers 15 residues. The germline V gene encodes CDR1 SGDLS and CDR2 YYNGEE. With V trimmed by 2 bases and J by 4 bases, 5 bases remained unmatched. Concerning this clone: Its matching antigen is unknown. The same CDR3 can be traced to other DNA sequences in this sample.

Study observations and caveats: No immune exposure information besides CMV serostatus was available.

PCR primers comprised 60 Vbeta and 13 Jbeta primers. Profiled with immunoSEQ multiplex PCR; TCRdb holds only in-frame clones, not every one. In the table there are some 170,000 clones, around four fifths of which are singletons. Material for sequencing was PBMCs. This chain connects TRBV9 to TRBJ1-4; TRBD1 matches at 7 bases. The TCR originated in a woman aged 45 to 65 in good health and CMV-seronegative. In nucleotides, the CDR3 is TGTGCCAGCAGCGTGGCCGGGACAGATAATGAAAAACTGTTTTTT. It specifies CASSVAGTDNEKLFF.